The next 24 T cell receptor beta chains were all read from a single sample in a study of cytomegalovirus exposure and HLA in healthy donors (dated by TCRdb to about 2017). The protocol used for the library was the immunoSEQ multiplex PCR assay. For the multiplex PCR, a mixture combining 60 forward primers for TCR Vbeta segments and 13 reverse primers for TCR Jbeta segments was used. TCRdb stores this immuneACCESS table with in-frame sequences only. Part of the clones is absent; in the studies checked, under half of the shortfall reflects unresolved V genes, and no reason is known for the rest. The sample table holds 200,000 to 300,000 clones, of which 84% were seen once. 2% to 2.5% of the sample is taken by the ten largest. The sequencing input was PBMCs. The receptors come from a woman between 35 and 50 years old in good health and CMV-seropositive.

The V call is TRBV30, the J call TRBJ2-1, with unresolved D. The CDR3 runs to 13 residues. The V and J ends lost 0 bases and 5 bases respectively, with 8 bases between them. Germline V lookup: CDR1 GTSNPN, CDR2 SVGIG (reference sequence). The CDR3 coding sequence is TGTGCCTGGAGTGTACGAACAGACAATGAGCAGTTCTTC. It yields the protein CAWSVRTDNEQFF.

This chain links TRBV28 with TRBJ2-7; D perhaps matches TRBD2 (5 bases). Per germline, CDR1 MDHEN and CDR2 SYDVKM. This CDR3 has 13 amino acids. The V gene lost 5 bases and the J gene lost 2 bases, with 10 bases spanning the gap. The DNA for the CDR3 is TGTGCCAGCAGTCTTGCGGGCGCCTACGAGCAGTACTTC. This sequence encodes CASSLAGAYEQYF.

J is TRBJ1-6 and V is TRBV30; 7 nucleotides line up with TRBD1. Germline values: CDR1 GTSNPN, CDR2 SVGIG (reference sequence). V was pared by 5 bases and J by 8 bases, with 6 bases of the junction left unmatched. The CDR3 totals 13 residues. For the CDR3, the DNA is TGTGCCTGGGACAGACAGGGATATTCACCCCTCCACTTT. Protein sequence: CAWDRQGYSPLHF.

The V call is TRBV14, the J call TRBJ2-7; D is perhaps TRBD1 (6 bases). Trimming took off 7 bases at V and 2 bases at J, with 12 bases between the two ends. This CDR3 comprises 13 residues. CDR1 and CDR2 (germline): SGHDN, FVKESK. The CDR3 loop reads CASNLQGTYEQYF. CDR3 nucleotides: TGTGCCAGCAACCTACAGGGTACCTACGAGCAGTACTTC.

The chain couples TRBV2 to TRBJ1-2; perhaps TRBD1 as D (6 bases). Germline assignment: CDR1 SNHLY and CDR2 FYNNEI. The CDR3 loop spans 13 amino acids. V was trimmed by 4 bases and J by 4 bases, leaving 10 bases between them. CDR3 residues: CASSAGEIYGYTF. The CDR3, as DNA: TGTGCCAGCAGTGCAGGGGAAATCTATGGCTACACCTTC.

The table lists this clone with a count of one. The gene calls are TRBV30 and TRBJ2-1; TRBD2 agrees at 8 bases. Germline CDR1 GTSNPN, CDR2 SVGIG (reference sequence). This CDR3 region has 16 residues. The trim removed 6 bases at V and 5 bases at J, leaving 15 bases unmatched. The CDR3 DNA follows: TGTGCCTGCCCCCCCGGGGGTAGCGGGATCCACAATGAGCAGTTCTTC. Amino acids: CACPPGGSGIHNEQFF.

The chain combines TRBV4-2 with TRBJ2-4; D remains unclear. V shed 3 bases and J shed 0 bases, with 9 bases lying between them. Germline assignment: CDR1 LGHNA and CDR2 YNFKEQ. The CDR3 sequence is 15 residues long. The CDR3 DNA is TGTGCCAGCAGCCAGGAACTACTAGCCAAAAACATTCAGTACTTC. The encoded protein is CASSQELLAKNIQYF.

Written as DNA, the CDR3 is TGCAGCGTTCTGCTAGCGGGAGCACATGAGCAGTTCTTC. Encoded protein: CSVLLAGAHEQFF. The V call is TRBV29-1, the J call TRBJ2-1, with 10 bases aligning to TRBD2. The CDR3 extends over 13 amino acids. Germline V gives CDR1 SQVTM, CDR2 ANQGSEA. V dropped 5 bases and J dropped 8; count of bases not matched to a gene: 6.

The chain is built from TRBV28 and TRBJ1-1, with unresolved D. Trimming removed 11 bases at V and 1 base at J, with 8 bases between. This CDR3 has 11 amino acids. The germline V gene encodes CDR1 MDHEN and CDR2 SYDVKM. The CDR3 region has the DNA TGTGCCGTAAACGGGAACACTGAAGCTTTCTTT. Protein sequence: CAVNGNTEAFF.

This rearrangement joins TRBV4-2 to TRBJ2-3; TRBD2 aligns across 8 bases. Losses at the gene ends were 2 bases for V and 8 bases for J; bases not matched to a gene: 12. The CDR3 spans 16 residues. Germline loops: CDR1 LGHNA, CDR2 YNFKEQ. CDR3 bases: TGTGCCAGCAGCCAATTGATTAGCGGGATGGGGGTTACGCAGTATTTT. This codes for CASSQLISGMGVTQYF.

V is TRBV5-1 and J is TRBJ2-1; D is possibly TRBD1 (6 bases). Germline V CDR1 and CDR2: SGHRS, YFSETQ. V lost 4 bases to trimming and J lost 2 bases, with 16 bases between them. The CDR3 totals 16 residues. The CDR3 DNA is TGCGCCAGCAGCCCACACCCAGGGGTTACCTACAATGAGCAGTTCTTC. Translated, it gives CASSPHPGVTYNEQFF.

This clone has only one observation. The chain links TRBV19 to TRBJ2-3, with 7 bases matching TRBD2. The CDR3 contains 18 residues. V shed 4 bases and J 3 bases; nucleotides not matched to a gene: 16. Looked up from germline, CDR1 is LNHDA and CDR2 is SQIVND (reference sequence). This CDR3 is CASSTPDSGDGITDTQYF. DNA for the CDR3: TGTGCCAGTAGTACCCCTGACAGCGGGGACGGAATAACAGATACGCAGTATTTT.

J is TRBJ1-2 and V is TRBV19; 9 bases match TRBD1. This CDR3 comprises 14 residues. CDR1 LNHDA and CDR2 SQIVND come from the germline V gene (reference sequence). V lost 5 bases, J lost 4 bases, and 5 bases stayed unmatched. The CDR3 bases are TGTGCCAGTAGTGACCGGGACAGGGTCTATGGCTACACCTTC. This translates into CASSDRDRVYGYTF.

The chain joins TRBV5-6 to TRBJ1-1; D ambiguous. The V and J ends lost 1 base and 0 bases respectively, with 10 bases between them. Germline CDR1 reads SGHDT; CDR2 reads YYEEEE. The CDR3 contains 15 residues. The CDR3 DNA sequence: TGTGCCAGCAGCTTGTTGAACAGACTGAACACTGAAGCTTTCTTT. Amino acid sequence: CASSLLNRLNTEAFF.

The rearrangement joins TRBV9 to TRBJ2-7, with TRBD2 matching 10 bases. J was trimmed by 4 bases and V by 3 bases; bases with no gene match: 7. The CDR3 spans 15 residues. Germline assignment: CDR1 SGDLS and CDR2 YYNGEE. The CDR3 coding sequence is TGTGCCAGCAGCGCCCTACTTAGCGGGAGGTACGAGCAGTACTTC. It codes for CASSALLSGRYEQYF.

As regards this clone: This specimen includes other DNA sequences encoding the same CDR3. The V call is TRBV7-9, the J call TRBJ2-1, with TRBD2 matching over 8 bases. Germline trimming cut 5 bases from V and 4 bases from J; bases unmatched to any gene: 7. The germline gives CDR1 SEHNR, CDR2 FQNEAQ (reference sequence). This CDR3 has 15 amino acids. The CDR3 loop reads CASSLTSGIYNEQFF. CDR3 nucleotide sequence: TGTGCCAGCAGCCTCACTAGCGGAATTTACAATGAGCAGTTCTTC.

J is TRBJ2-7 and V is TRBV28; maybe TRBD1 (6 bases). Looked up from germline, CDR1 is MDHEN and CDR2 is SYDVKM. CDR3 size: 12 residues. V was clipped by 5 bases and J by 3 bases, with 8 bases between them. The CDR3 nucleotides are TGTGCCAGCAGTGGCAGGGGCTACGAGCAGTACTTC. This codes for CASSGRGYEQYF. The full variable domain, completed using reference TRBV28 and TRBJ2-7, is DVKVTQSSRYLVKRTGEKVFLECVQDMDHENMFWYRQDPGLGLRLIYFSYDVKMKEKGDIPEGYSVSREKKERFSLILESASTNQTSMYLCASSGRGYEQYFGPGTRLTVT.

This clone was recorded once. The chain combines TRBV27 with TRBJ1-5; 7 bases are a match to TRBD1. This CDR3 contains 16 residues. Germline assignment: CDR1 MNHEY and CDR2 SMNVEV (reference sequence). J lost 4 bases, V lost 5 bases, and 11 bases had no gene match. The DNA for the CDR3 is TGTGCCAGCAGTGAGACCCCGGACAGGCAAAATCAGCCCCAGCATTTT. Its protein product is CASSETPDRQNQPQHF.

V gene TRBV7-2 combines with J gene TRBJ1-2, with 8 positions matching TRBD1. The CDR3 loop spans 15 amino acids. Unmatched junction bases numbered 13, after V lost 5 bases and J lost 8 bases. From germline, CDR1 is SGHTA and CDR2 FQGNSA. The CDR3 DNA reads as TGTGCCAGCAGCCCCGACGGTACAGGGGGTCAAGGCTACACCTTC. This translates into CASSPDGTGGQGYTF.

The chain uses TRBV19 and TRBJ1-4; TRBD1 aligns across 7 bases. V lost 6 bases, J lost 3 bases, and 7 bases stayed unmatched. Germline V gives CDR1 LNHDA, CDR2 SQIVND (reference sequence). The CDR3 extends over 15 amino acids. Here the CDR3 reads CASSLQGTSNEKLFF. The DNA of the CDR3 is TGTGCCAGTAGCCTACAGGGGACATCTAATGAAAAACTGTTTTTT.

The rearrangement joins TRBV7-9 to TRBJ1-1; 7 bases align to TRBD1. Germline CDR1 and CDR2: SEHNR and FQNEAQ (reference sequence). Trimming took 5 bases from V and 3 from J; bases not matched to a gene: 9. This CDR3 contains 15 residues. CDR3 sequence reads: CASSNQGVWDTEAFF. The CDR3 DNA reads as TGTGCCAGCAGCAACCAGGGGGTGTGGGACACTGAAGCTTTCTTT.

V is TRBV27 and J is TRBJ2-7; weak D call: TRBD1 (6 bases). Deletions cut 6 bases from V and 6 bases from J, with 21 bases between. CDR1 and CDR2 from the germline V gene are MNHEY and SMNVEV (reference sequence). The CDR3 has 15 amino acids. Written as DNA, the CDR3 is TGTGCCAGCAGGGACTTCCGGACTGGGGGCTCCGAGCAGTACTTC. Translated, it gives CASRDFRTGGSEQYF.

As to this clone: The junction departs from the called germline gene at one end, perhaps through a read error. The chain recombines TRBV11-2 with TRBJ2-7, with 10 nucleotides matching TRBD2. The CDR3 consists of 15 residues. Germline loops: CDR1 SGHAT, CDR2 FQNNGV. CDR3 DNA sequence: TGTGCCGGCAGCTTGATGCTAGCGGGAGTTGGCGAGCAGTACTTC. Translating it yields CAGSLMLAGVGEQYF.

On this clone: It is unclear where the CDR3 begins or ends on the DNA, so no DNA is shown, and the CDR3 is as TCRdb lists it. This sequence joins TRBV14 and TRBJ2-1; the table gives TRBD2 as D, unverified against the DNA. A total of 17 residues make up the CDR3, ends included. Germline V CDR1 and CDR2: SGHDN, FVKESK. The CDR3 sequence: CASSQRVAGGTDPLEFF.